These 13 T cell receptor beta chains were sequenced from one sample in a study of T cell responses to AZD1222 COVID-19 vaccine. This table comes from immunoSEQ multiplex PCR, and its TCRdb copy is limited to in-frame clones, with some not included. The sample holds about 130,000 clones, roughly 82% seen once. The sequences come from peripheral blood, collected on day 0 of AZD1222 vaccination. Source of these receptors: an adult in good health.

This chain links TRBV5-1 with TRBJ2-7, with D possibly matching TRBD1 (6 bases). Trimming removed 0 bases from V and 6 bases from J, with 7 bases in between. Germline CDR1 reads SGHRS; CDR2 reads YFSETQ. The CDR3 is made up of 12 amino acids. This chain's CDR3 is CASSLDRAEQYF. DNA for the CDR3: TGCGCCAGCAGCTTGGACAGGGCCGAGCAGTACTTC.

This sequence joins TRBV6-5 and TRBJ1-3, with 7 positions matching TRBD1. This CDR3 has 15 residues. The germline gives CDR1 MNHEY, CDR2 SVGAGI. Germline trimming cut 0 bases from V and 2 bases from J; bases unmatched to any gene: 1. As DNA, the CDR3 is TGTGCCAGCAGTTACTCCGGGACAGCTGGAAACACCATATATTTT. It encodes CASSYSGTAGNTIYF.

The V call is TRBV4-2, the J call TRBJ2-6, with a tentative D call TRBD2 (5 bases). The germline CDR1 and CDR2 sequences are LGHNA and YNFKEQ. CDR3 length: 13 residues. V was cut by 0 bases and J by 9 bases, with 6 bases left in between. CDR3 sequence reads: CASSQDRGNVLTF. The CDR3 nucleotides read TGTGCCAGCAGCCAAGATCGGGGCAACGTCCTGACTTTC.

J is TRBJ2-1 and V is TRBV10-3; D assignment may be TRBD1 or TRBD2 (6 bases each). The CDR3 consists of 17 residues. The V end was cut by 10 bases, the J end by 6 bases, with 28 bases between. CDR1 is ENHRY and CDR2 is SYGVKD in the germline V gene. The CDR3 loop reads CATKDKKALGGGNEQFF. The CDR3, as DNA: TGTGCCACCAAAGACAAGAAGGCCCTAGGGGGAGGCAATGAGCAGTTCTTC.

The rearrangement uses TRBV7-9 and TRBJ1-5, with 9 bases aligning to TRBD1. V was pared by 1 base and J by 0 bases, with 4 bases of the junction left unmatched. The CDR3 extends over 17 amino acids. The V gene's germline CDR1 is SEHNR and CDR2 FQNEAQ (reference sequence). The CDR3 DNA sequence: TGTGCCAGCAGCTTAGGACAGGGGGATAATAGCAATCAGCCCCAGCATTTT. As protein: CASSLGQGDNSNQPQHF.

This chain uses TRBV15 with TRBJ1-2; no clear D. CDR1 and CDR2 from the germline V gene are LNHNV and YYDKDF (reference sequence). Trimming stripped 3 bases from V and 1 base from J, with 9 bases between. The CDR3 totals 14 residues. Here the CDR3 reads CATSSGSFNYGYTF. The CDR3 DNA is TGTGCCACCAGCAGCGGTTCATTTAACTATGGCTACACCTTC.

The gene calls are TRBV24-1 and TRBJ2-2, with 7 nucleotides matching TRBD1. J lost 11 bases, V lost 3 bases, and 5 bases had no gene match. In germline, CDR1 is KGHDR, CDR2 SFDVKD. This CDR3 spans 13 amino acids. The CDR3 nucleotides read TGTGCCACCAGTGATAGGGGGCTGGGAGAGCTGTTTTTT. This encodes CATSDRGLGELFF.

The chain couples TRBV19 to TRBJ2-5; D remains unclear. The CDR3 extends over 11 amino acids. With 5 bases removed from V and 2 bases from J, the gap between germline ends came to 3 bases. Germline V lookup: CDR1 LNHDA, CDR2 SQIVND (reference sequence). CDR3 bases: TGTGCCAGTAGTCGACAAGAGACCCAGTACTTC. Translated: CASSRQETQYF. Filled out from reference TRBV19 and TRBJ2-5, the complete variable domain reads DGGITQSPKYLFRKEGQNVTLSCEQNLNHDAMYWYRQDPGQGLRLIYYSQIVNDFQKGDIAEGYSVSREKKESFPLTVTSAQKNPTAFYLCASSRQETQYFGPGTRLLVL.

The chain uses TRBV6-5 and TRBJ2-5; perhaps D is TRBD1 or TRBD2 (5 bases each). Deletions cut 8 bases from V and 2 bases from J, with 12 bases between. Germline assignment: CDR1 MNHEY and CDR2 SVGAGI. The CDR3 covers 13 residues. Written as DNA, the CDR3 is TGTGCCAGCTCATCGGGGCTACAAGAGACCCAGTACTTC. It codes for CASSSGLQETQYF.

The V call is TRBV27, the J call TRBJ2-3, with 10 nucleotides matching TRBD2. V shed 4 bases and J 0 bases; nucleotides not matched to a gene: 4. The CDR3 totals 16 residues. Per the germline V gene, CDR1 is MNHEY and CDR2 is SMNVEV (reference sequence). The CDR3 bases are TGTGCCAGCAGTTCGGAAGCGGGGGGGAGCACAGATACGCAGTATTTT. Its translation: CASSSEAGGSTDTQYF.

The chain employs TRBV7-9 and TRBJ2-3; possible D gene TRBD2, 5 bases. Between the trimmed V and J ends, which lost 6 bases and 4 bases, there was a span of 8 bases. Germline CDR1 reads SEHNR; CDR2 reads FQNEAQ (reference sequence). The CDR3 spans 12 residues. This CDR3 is CASSSAPDTQYF. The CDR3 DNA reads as TGTGCCAGCAGTAGCGCTCCAGATACGCAGTATTTT.

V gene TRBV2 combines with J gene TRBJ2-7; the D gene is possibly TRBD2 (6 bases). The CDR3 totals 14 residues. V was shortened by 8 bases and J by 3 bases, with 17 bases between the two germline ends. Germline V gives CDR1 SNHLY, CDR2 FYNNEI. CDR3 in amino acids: CASAGPPLVYEQYF. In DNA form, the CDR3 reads TGTGCCAGCGCGGGACCCCCATTGGTCTACGAGCAGTACTTC.

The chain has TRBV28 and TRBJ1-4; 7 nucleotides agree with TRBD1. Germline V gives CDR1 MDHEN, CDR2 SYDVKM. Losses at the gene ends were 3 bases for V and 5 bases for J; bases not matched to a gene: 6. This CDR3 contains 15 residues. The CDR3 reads CASSFPGGRNEKLFF. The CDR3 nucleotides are TGTGCCAGCAGTTTCCCAGGGGGGCGCAATGAAAAACTGTTTTTT.